The clone carrying this T cell receptor (beta chain) was seen a single time. The data are from a study of control samples from healthy donors and cancer patients. Sequenced by immunoSEQ multiplex PCR; TCRdb stores in-frame clones only, minus some. The profile shows around 99,000 clones, just over 90% of them singletons. Source material: blood. This TCR came from a human donor in good health. The donor label of this sample is uncertain.

The CDR3 is CASSFSGGDYEQYF. The CDR3, as DNA: TGTGCCAGCAGCTTCTCGGGCGGGGACTACGAGCAGTACTTC. The V gene is TRBV7-2, the J gene TRBJ2-7, with a tentative D call TRBD2 (6 bases). The V end lost 3 bases, the J end lost 3 bases, and 12 bases lay between the germline ends. The CDR3 contains 14 residues. CDR1 SGHTA and CDR2 FQGNSA come from the germline V gene.